The 32 T cell receptor beta chains reported below all come from one sample, sequenced in a study of T cell repertoires in cytomegalovirus infection. The antigens for these receptors are not known. TCRdb used MiXCR to reprocess the reads, holding one entry per CDR3 protein. The repertoire holds around 300,000 distinct CDR3 sequences, with 20% to 25% as singletons. The sequenced sample was cultured PBMCs, obtained from culture after CMV antigen stimulation. Source of these receptors: a human donor in good health (CMV status not recorded). Some clones in this sample may be carry-over from other donors' samples.

The table lists this clonotype with a few counts. The genes are TRBV27 and TRBJ2-2; TRBD2 matches 14 bases. V gave up 6 bases and J gave up 0 bases; unmatched junction bases: 3. Germline CDR1 is MNHEY and CDR2 is SMNVEV (reference sequence). The CDR3 sequence is 17 residues long. The CDR3, as DNA: TGTGCCAGCAGCCCGGGACTAGCGGGAGCGAACACCGGGGAGCTGTTTTTT. It translates to CASSPGLAGANTGELFF.

This clonotype was detected many times. The CDR3 DNA reads TGTGCCAGCGGGTCACAGGGCCAAAACGAGCAGTACTTC. Encoded protein: CASGSQGQNEQYF. The chain links TRBV7-6 to TRBJ2-7, with D perhaps matching TRBD1 (6 bases). The CDR3 sequence is 13 residues long. Germline CDR1 is SGHVS and CDR2 is FNYEAQ. With 8 bases removed from V and 5 bases from J, the gap between germline ends came to 16 bases.

This clonotype was seen a few times. The gene calls are TRBV11-2 and TRBJ2-1; perhaps TRBD2 as D (5 bases). The CDR3 has 18 amino acids. Per germline, CDR1 SGHAT and CDR2 FQNNGV. V was cut by 0 bases and J by 2 bases, with 17 bases left in between. The CDR3 nucleotides are TGTGCCAGCAGCTTAGAGCGTCCGAGGCGGGTGACCTACAATGAGCAGTTCTTC. Translation gives CASSLERPRRVTYNEQFF.

J is TRBJ2-3 and V is TRBV6-5; D may be TRBD1 (7 bases). Germline CDR1 reads MNHEY; CDR2 reads SVGAGI. This CDR3 region has 15 residues. The ends were cut back, 5 bases at V and 4 bases at J, with 16 bases in the middle. DNA of the CDR3: TGTGCCAGCAGTAAACAGGGGTCGGGGGCAGATACGCAGTATTTT. Amino acids: CASSKQGSGADTQYF.

This clonotype showed up just a few times. J is TRBJ2-3 and V is TRBV7-9; D tentatively reads TRBD1 or TRBD2 (5 bases each). CDR3 length: 15 amino acids. Germline CDR1 reads SEHNR; CDR2 reads FQNEAQ (reference sequence). Trimming pared 2 bases from V and 3 bases from J, leaving 12 bases between. In DNA form, the CDR3 reads TGTGCCAGCAGCTTAAGTCAGGGAGCTACAGATACGCAGTATTTT. Its protein is CASSLSQGATDTQYF.

This clonotype was counted between two and nine times. The V gene is TRBV5-1, the J gene TRBJ2-7; 7 bases map to TRBD2. Losses at the gene ends were 1 base for V and 1 base for J; bases not matched to a gene: 5. CDR3 length: 15 amino acids. Germline V gene sequence: CDR1 SGHRS, CDR2 YFSETQ. CDR3 protein: CASSLMRGSSYEQYF. As DNA, the CDR3 is TGCGCCAGCAGCTTGATGCGCGGGAGTTCCTACGAGCAGTACTTC.

This clonotype was counted only a few times. The chain recombines TRBV4-1 with TRBJ1-5; 8 bases align to TRBD1. V shed 3 bases and J 2 bases; nucleotides not matched to a gene: 3. The germline CDR1 and CDR2 sequences are MGHRA and YSYEKL. The CDR3 loop spans 15 amino acids. CDR3 coding DNA: TGCGCCAGCAGCCAGCGACAGGGGCGCAATCAGCCCCAGCATTTT. Its translation: CASSQRQGRNQPQHF.

This clonotype was observed a few times. This chain uses TRBV24-1 with TRBJ1-5; D ambiguous. V was pared by 8 bases and J by 10 bases, with 17 bases between. The germline gives CDR1 KGHDR, CDR2 SFDVKD. This CDR3 is 13 amino acids long. The CDR3 region is CATNKGPTSPQHF. The CDR3 DNA follows: TGTGCCACCAACAAAGGGCCGACCTCCCCCCAGCATTTT.

This clonotype has a handful of counts. This chain uses TRBV7-8 with TRBJ2-7; TRBD1 agrees at 9 bases. With 8 bases clipped from V and 1 base from J, the junction kept 3 bases outside the gene matches. Per the germline V gene, CDR1 is SGHVS and CDR2 is FQNEAQ. This CDR3 has 13 amino acids. The CDR3: CASRDRESYEQYF. The CDR3 DNA reads as TGTGCCAGCCGGGACAGGGAATCCTACGAGCAGTACTTC.

This clonotype was detected ten times or more. The conserved final phenylalanine or tryptophan is absent from the CDR3, which likely points to a read error. No DNA is shown, since the ends of the CDR3 on it are uncertain; the CDR3 is the one TCRdb lists. The chain couples TRBV6-2 or TRBV6-3 to TRBJ2-3; no check of the table's D call, TRBD2, against the DNA was made. Germline V gene sequence: CDR1 MNHEY, CDR2 SVGEGT. The CDR3 is made up of 11 amino acids, end residues included. The CDR3 sequence: CASSYLCYPPV.

The chain employs TRBV4-3 and TRBJ2-1; 9 nucleotides align to TRBD2. J was trimmed by 4 bases and V by 1 base; bases with no gene match: 5. Germline CDR1 and CDR2: LGHNA and YSLEER. The CDR3 extends over 16 amino acids. This chain's CDR3 is CASSQVGGREYNEQFF. In DNA, the CDR3 is TGCGCCAGCAGCCAAGTCGGCGGGAGGGAGTACAATGAGCAGTTCTTC.

CDR3 bases: TGTGCCAGCAGTTACTCGAACACCGGGGAGCTGTTTTTT. This translates into CASSYSNTGELFF. The genes are TRBV6-6 and TRBJ2-2; D not resolved. The CDR3 extends over 13 amino acids. The V end was cut by 0 bases, the J end by 1 base, with 0 bases between. Germline V CDR1 and CDR2: MNHNY, SVGAGI (reference sequence).

The chain employs TRBV19 and TRBJ2-1, with D perhaps being TRBD1 or TRBD2 (5 bases each). V was shortened by 1 base and J by 2 bases, with 6 bases between the two germline ends. The CDR3 extends over 14 amino acids. Germline CDR1 reads LNHDA; CDR2 reads SQIVND (reference sequence). CDR3 DNA sequence: TGTGCCAGTAGTATAGCGGGGCCCTACAATGAGCAGTTCTTC. Protein: CASSIAGPYNEQFF. Using reference TRBV19 and TRBJ2-1 for the parts outside the CDR3, the full variable domain is DGGITQSPKYLFRKEGQNVTLSCEQNLNHDAMYWYRQDPGQGLRLIYYSQIVNDFQKGDIAEGYSVSREKKESFPLTVTSAQKNPTAFYLCASSIAGPYNEQFFGPGTRLTVL.

CDR3 protein: CASNSGRLTGELFF. The DNA of the CDR3 is TGTGCCAGTAATAGCGGGAGACTGACCGGGGAGCTGTTTTTT. This chain uses TRBV19 with TRBJ2-2; TRBD2 aligns across 9 bases. J was trimmed by 5 bases and V by 7 bases; bases with no gene match: 5. The CDR3 totals 14 residues. CDR1 is LNHDA and CDR2 is SQIVND in the germline V gene (reference sequence).

The rearrangement uses TRBV28 and TRBJ2-7; 10 bases align to TRBD1. CDR1 is MDHEN and CDR2 is SYDVKM in the germline V gene. The CDR3 is made up of 19 amino acids. J gave up 3 bases and V 5 bases, and 19 bases lay outside the gene matches. The CDR3 loop is CASSPSGTGAIRTLYEQYF. DNA for the CDR3: TGTGCCAGCAGTCCCTCGGGGACAGGGGCCATACGGACTCTCTACGAGCAGTACTTC. The full variable domain, with the rest looked up from reference TRBV28 and TRBJ2-7, is DVKVTQSSRYLVKRTGEKVFLECVQDMDHENMFWYRQDPGLGLRLIYFSYDVKMKEKGDIPEGYSVSREKKERFSLILESASTNQTSMYLCASSPSGTGAIRTLYEQYFGPGTRLTVT.

This chain uses TRBV18 with TRBJ2-7; the match to TRBD2 covers 10 bases. The germline V gene encodes CDR1 KGHSH and CDR2 LQKENI. V shed 0 bases and J 1 base; nucleotides not matched to a gene: 3. The CDR3 runs to 16 residues. The chain's CDR3 is CASSPPVSGRSYEQYF. Here the CDR3 DNA reads TGTGCCAGCTCACCACCGGTTAGCGGGAGGTCCTACGAGCAGTACTTC.

This chain joins TRBV12-3 or TRBV12-4 and TRBJ1-2, with a weak D call TRBD1 (6 bases). V was trimmed by 6 bases and J by 4 bases, leaving 9 bases between them. The CDR3 length is 12 residues. CDR3 DNA: TGTGCCAGCAGCAGGGACACCTATGGCTACACCTTC. The encoded protein is CASSRDTYGYTF.

This clonotype was observed a few times. This chain links TRBV7-2 with TRBJ2-5; 8 bases align to TRBD1. Per germline, CDR1 SGHTA and CDR2 FQGNSA. V shed 1 base, J shed 4 bases, and the junction held 8 bases outside the gene matches. The CDR3 length is 16 residues. The CDR3: CASSLGTGSTAETQYF. In DNA form, the CDR3 reads TGTGCCAGCAGCTTAGGGACAGGGTCCACTGCAGAGACCCAGTACTTC. The full variable domain, rest sourced from reference TRBV7-2 and TRBJ2-5, is GAGVSQSPSNKVTEKGKDVELRCDPISGHTALYWYRQSLGQGLEFLIYFQGNSAPDKSGLPSDRFSAERTGGSVSTLTIQRTQQEDSAVYLCASSLGTGSTAETQYFGPGTRLLVL.

The CDR3, as DNA: TGTGCCAGCGGCCCACTAGGGCCCGGCGGCGATGAGCAGTTCTTC. Translation: CASGPLGPGGDEQFF. The chain couples TRBV27 to TRBJ2-1; TRBD2 might be the D (5 bases). The CDR3 covers 15 residues. Between the trimmed V and J ends, which lost 8 bases and 8 bases, there was a span of 22 bases. Germline lookup yields CDR1 MNHEY and CDR2 SMNVEV (reference sequence).

The table lists this clonotype with a few counts. The chain is built from TRBV12-3 or TRBV12-4 and TRBJ2-1; tentative D call: TRBD1 (5 bases). CDR3 size: 13 residues. Trimming pared 6 bases from V and 12 bases from J, leaving 18 bases between. The DNA for the CDR3 is TGTGCCAGCAGGGATGGAAACAGGTTGGTGCAGTTCTTC. Its protein is CASRDGNRLVQFF.

This clonotype ranks as medium-sized. The genes are TRBV7-2 and TRBJ2-2, with D possibly being TRBD2 (6 bases). This CDR3 is 14 amino acids long. Germline V gene lookup returns CDR1 SGHTA and CDR2 FQGNSA. V lost 7 bases and J 3 bases, leaving 12 bases between the germline ends. DNA for the CDR3: TGTGCCAGCATGCTAGCGAGATACACCGGGGAGCTGTTTTTT. Encoded protein: CASMLARYTGELFF. The whole variable domain, filled in from reference TRBV7-2 and TRBJ2-2, reads GAGVSQSPSNKVTEKGKDVELRCDPISGHTALYWYRQSLGQGLEFLIYFQGNSAPDKSGLPSDRFSAERTGGSVSTLTIQRTQQEDSAVYLCASMLARYTGELFFGEGSRLTVL.

In this sample, this clonotype turned up a few times. This rearrangement joins TRBV10-2 to TRBJ2-1; 11 nucleotides line up with TRBD2. V shed 3 bases and J 10 bases; nucleotides not matched to a gene: 8. The V gene's germline CDR1 is WSHSY and CDR2 SAAADI. The length of the CDR3 is 15 residues. This CDR3 is CASSEPASGGREQFF. In nucleotides, the CDR3 is TGCGCCAGCAGTGAACCGGCTAGCGGGGGGAGGGAGCAGTTCTTC.

This clonotype was counted between two and nine times. V usage is TRBV5-1 and J usage is TRBJ2-1; 11 bases are a match to TRBD2. V dropped 0 bases and J dropped 4; count of bases not matched to a gene: 6. Germline V CDR1 and CDR2: SGHRS, YFSETQ. The CDR3 consists of 17 residues. The CDR3: CASSLGSLAGAYNEQFF. For the CDR3, the DNA is TGCGCCAGCAGCTTGGGCTCACTAGCGGGAGCGTACAATGAGCAGTTCTTC.

The V and J genes are TRBV12-3 or TRBV12-4 and TRBJ2-7; D gene unclear. Trimming removed 6 bases from V and 0 bases from J, with 6 bases in between. CDR3 length: 12 residues. The DNA for the CDR3 is TGTGCCAGCAGACAGACCTCCTACGAGCAGTACTTC. Protein: CASRQTSYEQYF.

This clonotype appeared a few times. The J gene is TRBJ1-1, the V gene TRBV4-1; D gene ambiguous. The CDR3 is 15 amino acids. Trimming cost V 1 base and J 1 base, with 10 bases left between them. Germline V gives CDR1 MGHRA, CDR2 YSYEKL. CDR3 in amino acids: CASSQAKAGNTEAFF. CDR3 sequence (DNA): TGCGCCAGCAGCCAAGCCAAGGCGGGGAACACTGAAGCTTTCTTT.

This clonotype was counted ten times or more. This sequence joins TRBV10-3 and TRBJ2-3; D is unresolved. The germline gives CDR1 ENHRY, CDR2 SYGVKD. The CDR3 sequence is 16 residues long. Between the trimmed V and J ends, which lost 3 bases and 0 bases, there was a span of 13 bases. CDR3 region: CAISDPAASSTDTQYF. CDR3 nucleotides: TGTGCCATCAGTGACCCGGCAGCATCTAGCACAGATACGCAGTATTTT.

This chain connects TRBV7-3 to TRBJ2-1; possible D gene TRBD1, 5 bases. This CDR3 contains 16 residues. Trimming removed 0 bases at V and 0 bases at J, with 9 bases between. CDR1 SGHTA and CDR2 FQGTGA come from the germline V gene. The CDR3 DNA is TGTGCCAGCAGCTTAACGCAGGGTCTCTCCTACAATGAGCAGTTCTTC. Translated: CASSLTQGLSYNEQFF.

This clonotype was seen a handful of times. The chain is built from TRBV5-5 and TRBJ2-5; 10 bases are shared with TRBD1. Germline CDR1 is SGHKS and CDR2 is YYEKEE (reference sequence). Trimming at V came to 3 bases and at J to 9 bases, leaving 8 bases not matched to a gene. The CDR3 contains 14 residues. CDR3: CASSWTGGQAPQYF. CDR3 coding DNA: TGTGCCAGCAGCTGGACAGGGGGACAGGCCCCCCAGTACTTC.

This clonotype has more than one count but fewer than ten. This rearrangement joins TRBV19 to TRBJ2-7; 7 positions match TRBD2. Germline V gives CDR1 LNHDA, CDR2 SQIVND (reference sequence). This CDR3 region has 17 residues. The V and J ends lost 6 bases and 2 bases, in that order; junction bases with no gene match: 16. CDR3 sequence: CASSPWRGSGNTYEQYF. CDR3 bases: TGTGCCAGTAGCCCTTGGCGGGGGTCGGGCAACACCTACGAGCAGTACTTC.

This clonotype was seen ten or more times. This rearrangement joins TRBV7-8 to TRBJ2-7; 9 bases line up with TRBD2. V was pared by 5 bases and J by 3 bases, with 5 bases of the junction left unmatched. This CDR3 is built from 14 residues. Germline CDR1 is SGHVS and CDR2 is FQNEAQ. DNA for the CDR3: TGTGCCAGCAGCATAGGGACTAGCAGCTACGAGCAGTACTTC. Its translation: CASSIGTSSYEQYF.

Turning to this clonotype: This may stem from a read error, because a much larger clone lies one nucleotide away. The CDR3 reads CASSFLIQPQHF. CDR3 DNA: TGTGCCAGCAGTTTCCTAATTCAGCCCCAGCATTTT. The chain uses TRBV12-3 or TRBV12-4 and TRBJ1-5; D gene unclear. The CDR3 extends over 12 amino acids. V gave up 3 bases and J gave up 6 bases, with 6 bases separating them.

The V call is TRBV2, the J call TRBJ2-7; D remains ambiguous. V was clipped by 4 bases and J by 3 bases, with 16 bases between them. The CDR3 has 15 amino acids. Germline CDR1 reads SNHLY; CDR2 reads FYNNEI. The chain's CDR3 is CASSGPNEALYEQYV. The CDR3 DNA reads TGTGCCAGCAGTGGGCCAAACGAGGCCCTCTACGAGCAGTACGTC.